The 10 T cell receptor beta chains listed next were all sequenced from one sample in a study of blood T cell repertoires in COVID-19. The assay was immunoSEQ multiplex PCR, and TCRdb's table has in-frame clones only and misses some. Of roughly 320,000 clones in the sample, more than 80% were seen once. The sample taken for sequencing was peripheral blood. The receptors originated from a woman aged 45-60 years with COVID-19, enrolled during active disease.

The genes are TRBV19 and TRBJ1-2; weak D call: TRBD1 (6 bases). This CDR3 has 15 amino acids. Germline-derived CDR1 and CDR2 are LNHDA and SQIVND (reference sequence). The V and J ends lost 5 bases and 4 bases respectively, with 17 bases between them. The CDR3 is CASSPQGFDGYGYTF. CDR3 in DNA: TGTGCCAGTAGTCCCCAGGGGTTTGACGGCTATGGCTACACCTTC.

The chain recombines TRBV11-2 with TRBJ2-5; D may be TRBD1 (5 bases). CDR3 size: 13 residues. Germline V gene data show CDR1 as SGHAT and CDR2 as FQNNGV. V was trimmed by 6 bases and J by 2 bases, leaving 10 bases between them. CDR3 amino acids: CASRKTEQETQYF. CDR3 DNA: TGTGCCAGCAGGAAGACAGAGCAAGAGACCCAGTACTTC.

The J gene is TRBJ1-2, the V gene TRBV3-1 (or the pseudogene TRBV3-2); 8 bases map to TRBD1. The V gene's germline CDR1 is LGHDT and CDR2 YNNKEL (reference sequence). The CDR3 has 14 residues. The trim removed 4 bases at V and 2 bases at J, leaving 3 bases unmatched. CDR3 in DNA: TGTGCCAGCAGCCCCCGGACAGGGAACTATGGCTACACCTTC. Its translation: CASSPRTGNYGYTF.

CDR3 nucleotides: TGTGCCAGTAGTATAGATTGGGACACCGCCTATAATTCACCCCTCCACTTT. This translates into CASSIDWDTAYNSPLHF. The chain has TRBV19 and TRBJ1-6; TRBD1 is a possible D gene (6 bases). CDR1 LNHDA and CDR2 SQIVND come from the germline V gene (reference sequence). This CDR3 spans 17 amino acids. The V gene lost 0 bases and the J gene lost 2 bases, with 11 bases spanning the gap.

The chain recombines TRBV10-3 with TRBJ1-4; 8 bases map to TRBD1. Trimming removed 11 bases from V and 6 bases from J; junction bases left unmatched: 5. This CDR3 region has 12 residues. The germline V gene encodes CDR1 ENHRY and CDR2 SYGVKD. The CDR3 nucleotides read TGTGCCTCAGCAGGGGGCGATGAAAAACTGTTTTTT. It codes for CASAGGDEKLFF.

The rearrangement joins TRBV5-1 to TRBJ1-5; weak D call: TRBD1 (5 bases). Trimming took 2 bases from V and 5 from J, leaving 11 bases between them. CDR3 length: 14 amino acids. Germline values: CDR1 SGHRS, CDR2 YFSETQ. CDR3 coding DNA: TGCGCCAGCAGCTTTGGGGGGTCGGATCAGCCCCAGCATTTT. Translated: CASSFGGSDQPQHF.

The chain employs TRBV19 and TRBJ1-1; D possibly corresponds to TRBD1 (6 bases). The CDR3 is 16 residues long. Germline CDR1 LNHDA, CDR2 SQIVND (reference sequence). Trimming left V 4 bases short and J 0 bases short, with 15 bases between. CDR3 residues: CASSKTGTKVNTEAFF. CDR3 in DNA: TGTGCCAGTAGTAAAACAGGGACGAAGGTGAACACTGAAGCTTTCTTT. The whole variable domain, remainder taken from reference TRBV19 and TRBJ1-1, is DGGITQSPKYLFRKEGQNVTLSCEQNLNHDAMYWYRQDPGQGLRLIYYSQIVNDFQKGDIAEGYSVSREKKESFPLTVTSAQKNPTAFYLCASSKTGTKVNTEAFFGQGTRLTVV.

This sequence joins TRBV19 and TRBJ2-7; TRBD2 matches at 7 bases. The length of the CDR3 is 14 residues. CDR1 is LNHDA, CDR2 SQIVND, per germline (reference sequence). Unmatched junction bases numbered 12, after V lost 9 bases and J lost 4 bases. The chain's CDR3 is CASAPRAGRYEQYF. DNA of the CDR3: TGTGCCAGCGCCCCCCGAGCGGGAAGATACGAGCAGTACTTC.

The rearrangement uses TRBV27 and TRBJ2-1, with 9 positions matching TRBD2. Trimming removed 3 bases from V and 5 bases from J; junction bases left unmatched: 2. Germline CDR1 reads MNHEY; CDR2 reads SMNVEV (reference sequence). There are 14 residues in the CDR3. The CDR3 DNA reads TGTGCCAGCAGTTTGACTAGCGGAAACAATGAGCAGTTCTTC. This encodes CASSLTSGNNEQFF.

The chain is built from TRBV25-1 and TRBJ2-7; 10 bases align to TRBD1. This CDR3 is built from 13 residues. Germline assignment: CDR1 MGHDK and CDR2 SYGVNS. With 8 bases clipped from V and 7 bases from J, the junction kept 8 bases outside the gene matches. The CDR3 bases are TGTGCCAGCTTGACAGGGGGCGGGCATGAGCAGTACTTC. This sequence encodes CASLTGGGHEQYF.